These T cell receptor beta chains were read from a single sample in a study of T cell responses to AZD1222 COVID-19 vaccine. This table comes from immunoSEQ multiplex PCR, and its TCRdb copy is limited to in-frame clones, with some not included. Here the sample spans 180,000 or so clones, around 89% being singletons. This sample comprised peripheral blood, obtained 28 days after the second dose of the MenACWY control vaccine. The receptors were gathered from an adult who received the MenACWY meningococcal vaccine as a control. The CDR3 runs from the conserved cysteine through the conserved F or W. D genes are given only for firm matches.

v_call: TRBV28; j_call: TRBJ1-1; d_call: .; cdr3_nt: TGTGCCAGCAGTTTACACATCCTTCTGAACACTGAAGCTTTCTTT; cdr3_aa: CASSLHILLNTEAFF
v_call: TRBV12-3/TRBV12-4; j_call: TRBJ1-1; d_call: .; cdr3_nt: TGTGCCAGCAGCTACAGGGCCCTGCCTGAAGCTTTCTTT; cdr3_aa: CASSYRALPEAFF
v_call: TRBV12-3/TRBV12-4; j_call: TRBJ2-7; d_call: .; cdr3_nt: TGTGCCAGCAGCCCATCACAGATCCACGAGCAGTACTTC; cdr3_aa: CASSPSQIHEQYF
v_call: TRBV7-6; j_call: TRBJ2-1; d_call: TRBD2; cdr3_nt: TGTGCCAGCAGCTTAGCCGGGACTAGCGGAAAAAATGAGCAGTTCTTC; cdr3_aa: CASSLAGTSGKNEQFF
v_call: TRBV7-3; j_call: TRBJ2-2; d_call: .; cdr3_nt: TGTGCCAGCAGCGCATCCCAGGGTCCGACTACCGGGGAGCTGTTTTTT; cdr3_aa: CASSASQGPTTGELFF
v_call: TRBV20-1; j_call: TRBJ1-4; d_call: .; cdr3_nt: TGCAGTGCTAGTTCAGGGGCGGGAGAAAAACTGTTTTTT; cdr3_aa: CSASSGAGEKLFF
v_call: TRBV11-2; j_call: TRBJ2-5; d_call: TRBD1; cdr3_nt: TGTGCCAGCAGCTTATCCCTCCCAGGGGGCCCCCAAGAGACCCAGTACTTC; cdr3_aa: CASSLSLPGGPQETQYF
v_call: TRBV24-1; j_call: TRBJ2-1; d_call: TRBD2; cdr3_nt: TGTGCCACCAGTGAACCCCTAGCGGGAGGGTCCTACAATGAGCAGTTCTTC; cdr3_aa: CATSEPLAGGSYNEQFF
v_call: TRBV7-2; j_call: TRBJ1-1; d_call: .; cdr3_nt: TGTGCCAGCAGCTTAGTTCAGGGTTACACTGAAGCTTTCTTT; cdr3_aa: CASSLVQGYTEAFF
v_call: TRBV5-1; j_call: TRBJ1-2; d_call: TRBD1; cdr3_nt: TGCGCCAGCAGCTTGGGACAGGGAAACTATGGCTACACCTTC; cdr3_aa: CASSLGQGNYGYTF
v_call: TRBV6-6; j_call: TRBJ1-6; d_call: .; cdr3_nt: TGTGCCAGCAGTCCTAACGGACTAGGGGCGTCCCATAATTCACCCCTCCACTTT; cdr3_aa: CASSPNGLGASHNSPLHF
v_call: TRBV19; j_call: TRBJ2-1; d_call: .; cdr3_nt: TGTGCCAGTAGTATCGTAGTAGCGATGGGCGGTGAGCAGTTCTTC; cdr3_aa: CASSIVVAMGGEQFF
v_call: TRBV29-1; j_call: TRBJ1-4; d_call: .; cdr3_nt: TGCAGCGTTGGGGGGTCCAGGAATGAAAAACTGTTTTTT; cdr3_aa: CSVGGSRNEKLFF
v_call: TRBV6-2/TRBV6-3; j_call: TRBJ2-5; d_call: .; cdr3_nt: TGTGCCAGCAGTTCATGGCGGGAGACCCAGTACTTC; cdr3_aa: CASSSWRETQYF
v_call: TRBV9; j_call: TRBJ1-1; d_call: .; cdr3_nt: TGTGCCAGCAGCGTACAGGAGAACACTGAAGCTTTCTTT; cdr3_aa: CASSVQENTEAFF
v_call: TRBV6-2/TRBV6-3; j_call: TRBJ2-4; d_call: .; cdr3_nt: TGTGCCAGCAGTATAGGACAGAGCCTAAAAAACATTCAGTACTTC; cdr3_aa: CASSIGQSLKNIQYF